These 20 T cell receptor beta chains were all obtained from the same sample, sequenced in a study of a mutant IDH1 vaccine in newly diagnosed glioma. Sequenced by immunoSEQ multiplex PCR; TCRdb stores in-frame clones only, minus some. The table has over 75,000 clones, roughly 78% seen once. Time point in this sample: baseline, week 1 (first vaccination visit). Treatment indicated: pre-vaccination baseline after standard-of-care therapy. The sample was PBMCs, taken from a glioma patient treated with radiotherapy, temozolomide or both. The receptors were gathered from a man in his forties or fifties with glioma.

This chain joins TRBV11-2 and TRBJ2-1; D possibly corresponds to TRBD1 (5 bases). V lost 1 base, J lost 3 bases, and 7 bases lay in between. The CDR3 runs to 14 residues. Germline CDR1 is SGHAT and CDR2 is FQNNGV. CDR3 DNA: TGTGCCAGCAGCTTAGGTGACAGCTACAATGAGCAGTTCTTC. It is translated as CASSLGDSYNEQFF.

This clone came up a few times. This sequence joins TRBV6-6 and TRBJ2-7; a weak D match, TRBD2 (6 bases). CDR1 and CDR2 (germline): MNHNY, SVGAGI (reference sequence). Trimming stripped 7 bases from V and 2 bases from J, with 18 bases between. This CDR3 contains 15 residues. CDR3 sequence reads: CASTVRDLPPYEQYF. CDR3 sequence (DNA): TGTGCCAGCACCGTCCGGGACTTGCCACCCTACGAGCAGTACTTC.

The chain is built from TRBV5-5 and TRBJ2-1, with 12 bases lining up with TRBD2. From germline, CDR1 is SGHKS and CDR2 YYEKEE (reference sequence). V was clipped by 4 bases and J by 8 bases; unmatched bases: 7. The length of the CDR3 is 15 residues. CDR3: CASSPRLAGEDEQFF. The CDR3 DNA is TGTGCCAGCAGCCCTAGACTAGCGGGAGAAGATGAGCAGTTCTTC.

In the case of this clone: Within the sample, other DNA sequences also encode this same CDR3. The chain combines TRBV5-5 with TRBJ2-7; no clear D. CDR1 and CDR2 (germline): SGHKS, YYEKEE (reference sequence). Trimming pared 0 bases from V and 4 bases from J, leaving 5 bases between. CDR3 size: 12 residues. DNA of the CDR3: TGTGCCAGCAGCTTGGACGGATACGAGCAGTACTTC. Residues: CASSLDGYEQYF.

Here the CDR3 DNA reads TGCGCCAGCAGCCGGACTAGCGGATCCTACGAGCAGTACTTC. It specifies CASSRTSGSYEQYF. V and J are TRBV4-3 and TRBJ2-7; TRBD2 matches at 10 bases. V lost 4 bases to trimming and J lost 1 base; unmatched junction nucleotides: 1. Germline assignment: CDR1 LGHNA and CDR2 YSLEER. The CDR3 is 14 residues long.

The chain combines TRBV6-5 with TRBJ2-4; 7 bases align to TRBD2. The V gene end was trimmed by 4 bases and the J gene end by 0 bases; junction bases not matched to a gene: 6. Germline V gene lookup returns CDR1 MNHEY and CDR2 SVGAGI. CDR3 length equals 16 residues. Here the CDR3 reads CASSFGGGLAKNIQYF. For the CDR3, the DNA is TGTGCCAGCAGTTTTGGCGGGGGTCTAGCCAAAAACATTCAGTACTTC.

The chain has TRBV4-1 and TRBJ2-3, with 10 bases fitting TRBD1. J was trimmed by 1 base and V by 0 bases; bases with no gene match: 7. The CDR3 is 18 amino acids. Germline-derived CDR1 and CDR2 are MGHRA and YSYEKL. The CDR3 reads CASSQDLRTGGRTDTQYF. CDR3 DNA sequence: TGCGCCAGCAGCCAAGATCTTAGGACAGGGGGTCGCACAGATACGCAGTATTTT.

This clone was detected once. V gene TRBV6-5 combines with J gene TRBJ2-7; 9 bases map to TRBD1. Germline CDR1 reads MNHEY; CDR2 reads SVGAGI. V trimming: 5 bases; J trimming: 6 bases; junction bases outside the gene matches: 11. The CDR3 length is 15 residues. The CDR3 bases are TGTGCCAGCAGTCCCCGGGACAGGGTCGAAGGCGAGCAGTACTTC. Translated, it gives CASSPRDRVEGEQYF.

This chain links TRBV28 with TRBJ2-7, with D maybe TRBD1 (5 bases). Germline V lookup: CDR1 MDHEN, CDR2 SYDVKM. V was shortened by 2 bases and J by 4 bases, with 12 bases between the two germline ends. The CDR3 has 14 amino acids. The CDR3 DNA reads TGTGCCAGCAGTTTAGGGCAGGGAAGGTACGAGCAGTACTTC. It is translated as CASSLGQGRYEQYF.

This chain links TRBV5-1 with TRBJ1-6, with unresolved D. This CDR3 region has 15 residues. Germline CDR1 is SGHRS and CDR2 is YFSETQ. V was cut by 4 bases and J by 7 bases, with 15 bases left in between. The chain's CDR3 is CASSPELEPNSPLHF. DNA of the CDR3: TGCGCCAGCAGCCCGGAACTGGAACCCAATTCACCCCTCCACTTT.

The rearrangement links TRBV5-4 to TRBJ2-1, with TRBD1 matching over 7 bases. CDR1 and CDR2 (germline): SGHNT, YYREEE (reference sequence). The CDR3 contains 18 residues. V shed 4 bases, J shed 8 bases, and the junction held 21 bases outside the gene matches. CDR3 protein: CASSRPGGTGDSLHEQFF. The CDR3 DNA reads TGTGCCAGCAGCCGGCCCGGCGGTACAGGGGATAGTTTACATGAGCAGTTCTTC.

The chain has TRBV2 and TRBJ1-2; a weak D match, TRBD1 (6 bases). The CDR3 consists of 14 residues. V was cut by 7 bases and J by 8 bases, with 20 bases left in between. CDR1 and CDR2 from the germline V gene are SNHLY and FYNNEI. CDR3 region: CASTRVQGGRGYTF. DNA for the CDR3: TGTGCCAGCACCCGAGTACAGGGAGGGCGAGGCTACACCTTC.

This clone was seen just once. CDR3 amino acids: CASSLTSETQYF. In nucleotides, the CDR3 is TGTGCCAGCAGCCTGACGAGCGAGACCCAGTACTTC. The chain couples TRBV28 to TRBJ2-5, with unresolved D. Trimming took off 6 bases at V and 5 bases at J, with 10 bases between the two ends. CDR3 length: 12 residues. Germline CDR1 MDHEN, CDR2 SYDVKM.

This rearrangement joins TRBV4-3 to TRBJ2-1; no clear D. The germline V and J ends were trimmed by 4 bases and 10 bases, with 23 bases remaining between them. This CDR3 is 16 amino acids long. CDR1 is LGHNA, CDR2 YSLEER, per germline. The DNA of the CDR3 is TGCGCCAGCAGCCCGAAAAGGACCACGGCAGGTTTGGAGCAGTTCTTC. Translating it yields CASSPKRTTAGLEQFF.

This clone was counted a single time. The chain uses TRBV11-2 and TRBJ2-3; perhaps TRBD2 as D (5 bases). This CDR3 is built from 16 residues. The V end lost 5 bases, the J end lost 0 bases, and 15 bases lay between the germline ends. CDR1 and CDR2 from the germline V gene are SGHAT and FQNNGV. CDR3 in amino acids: CASSHPPQRSTDTQYF. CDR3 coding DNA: TGTGCCAGCAGCCATCCCCCCCAGCGGAGCACAGATACGCAGTATTTT.

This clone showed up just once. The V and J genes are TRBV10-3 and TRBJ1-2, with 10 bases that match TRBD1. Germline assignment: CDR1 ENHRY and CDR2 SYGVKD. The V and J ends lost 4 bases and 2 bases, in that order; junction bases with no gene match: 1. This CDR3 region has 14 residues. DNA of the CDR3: TGTGCCATCAGTGGACAGGGGGCGAACTATGGCTACACCTTC. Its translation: CAISGQGANYGYTF.

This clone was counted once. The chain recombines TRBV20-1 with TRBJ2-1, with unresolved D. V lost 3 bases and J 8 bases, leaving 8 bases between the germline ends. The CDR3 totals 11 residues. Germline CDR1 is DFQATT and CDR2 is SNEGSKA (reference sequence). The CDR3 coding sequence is TGCAGTGCTAGTTCGGGCGATGAGCAGTTCTTC. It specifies CSASSGDEQFF.

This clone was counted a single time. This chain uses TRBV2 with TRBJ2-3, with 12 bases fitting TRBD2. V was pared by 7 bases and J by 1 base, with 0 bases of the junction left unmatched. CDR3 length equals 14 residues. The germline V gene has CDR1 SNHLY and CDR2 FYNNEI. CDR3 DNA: TGTGCCAGCACTAGCGGGGGGGGCACAGATACGCAGTATTTT. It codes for CASTSGGGTDTQYF. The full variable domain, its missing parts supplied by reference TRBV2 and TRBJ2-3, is EPEVTQTPSHQVTQMGQEVILRCVPISNHLYFYWYRQILGQKVEFLVSFYNNEISEKSEIFDDQFSVERPDGSNFTLKIRSTKLEDSAMYFCASTSGGGTDTQYFGPGTRLTVL.

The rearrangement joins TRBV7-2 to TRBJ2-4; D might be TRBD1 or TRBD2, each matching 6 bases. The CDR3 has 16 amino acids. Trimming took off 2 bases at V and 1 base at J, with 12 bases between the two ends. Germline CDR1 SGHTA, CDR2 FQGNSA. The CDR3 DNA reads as TGTGCCAGCAGCTTATGGGGGGCAGGGGCCAAAAACATTCAGTACTTC. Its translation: CASSLWGAGAKNIQYF.

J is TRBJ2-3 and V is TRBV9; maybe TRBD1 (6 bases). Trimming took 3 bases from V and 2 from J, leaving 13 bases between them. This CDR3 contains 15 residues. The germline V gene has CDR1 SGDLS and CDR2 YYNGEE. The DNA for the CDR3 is TGTGCCAGCAGCGGGGACCCAGGGGCCACAGATACGCAGTATTTT. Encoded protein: CASSGDPGATDTQYF.